This T cell receptor (beta chain) was obtained from a study of blood T cell repertoires in COVID-19. About the research overall: Nucleic acid was either cDNA or gDNA, and it came from T cells, B-cell-depleted T cells, or PBMCs.

The data were produced by immunoSEQ multiplex PCR, yet TCRdb's version contains in-frame clones alone and is incomplete. The data contain over 200,000 clones, about 90% of them singletons. Germline loops: CDR1 SGHRS, CDR2 YFSETQ. The CDR3 runs to 18 residues. Germline trimming cut 3 bases from V and 5 bases from J; bases unmatched to any gene: 10. The rearrangement joins TRBV5-1 to TRBJ2-1; TRBD2 matches 14 bases. The sequenced sample was peripheral blood. The sequence came from a middle-aged man with active or convalescent COVID-19. CDR3 DNA sequence: TGCGCCAGCAGCTACCAACCGCAGGGACTAGCGGGAGACAATGAGCAGTTCTTC. This codes for CASSYQPQGLAGDNEQFF.